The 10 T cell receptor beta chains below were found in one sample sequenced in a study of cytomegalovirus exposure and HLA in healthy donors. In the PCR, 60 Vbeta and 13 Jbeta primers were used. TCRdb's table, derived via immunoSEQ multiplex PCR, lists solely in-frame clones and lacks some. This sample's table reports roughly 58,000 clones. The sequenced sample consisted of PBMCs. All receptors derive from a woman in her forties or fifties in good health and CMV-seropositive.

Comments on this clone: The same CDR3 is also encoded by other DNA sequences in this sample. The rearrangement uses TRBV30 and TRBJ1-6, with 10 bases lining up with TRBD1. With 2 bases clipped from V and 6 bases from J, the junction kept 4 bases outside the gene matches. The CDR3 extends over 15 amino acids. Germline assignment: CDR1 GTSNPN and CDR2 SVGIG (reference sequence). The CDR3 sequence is CAWSLGTGVNSPLHF. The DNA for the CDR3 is TGTGCCTGGAGTTTAGGGACAGGGGTTAATTCACCCCTCCACTTT.

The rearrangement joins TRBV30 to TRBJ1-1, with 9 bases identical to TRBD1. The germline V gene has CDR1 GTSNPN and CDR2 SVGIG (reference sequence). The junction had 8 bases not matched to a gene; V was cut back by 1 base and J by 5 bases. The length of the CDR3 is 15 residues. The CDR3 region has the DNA TGTGCCTGGAGTGAGGGACAGGGCGGGAGAACTGAAGCTTTCTTT. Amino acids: CAWSEGQGGRTEAFF.

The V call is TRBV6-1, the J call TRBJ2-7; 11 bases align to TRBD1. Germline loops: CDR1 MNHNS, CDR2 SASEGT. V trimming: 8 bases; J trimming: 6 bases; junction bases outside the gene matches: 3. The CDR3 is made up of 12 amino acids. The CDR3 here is CASQDRGREQYF. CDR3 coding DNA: TGTGCCAGCCAGGACAGGGGGCGCGAGCAGTACTTC.

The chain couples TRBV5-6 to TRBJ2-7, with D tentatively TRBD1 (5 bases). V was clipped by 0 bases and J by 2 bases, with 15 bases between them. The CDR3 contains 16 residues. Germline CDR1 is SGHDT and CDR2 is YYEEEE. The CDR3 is CASSLGGAGYAYEQYF. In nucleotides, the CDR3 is TGTGCCAGCAGCTTGGGAGGAGCAGGGTATGCCTACGAGCAGTACTTC.

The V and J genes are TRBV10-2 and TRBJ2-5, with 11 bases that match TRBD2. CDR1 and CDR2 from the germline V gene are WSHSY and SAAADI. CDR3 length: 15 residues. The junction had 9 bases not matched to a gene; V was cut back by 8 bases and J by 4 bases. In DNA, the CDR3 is TGCGCCAGCGGGCCTAGCGGGGGGCAGAGAGAGACCCAGTACTTC. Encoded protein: CASGPSGGQRETQYF.

CDR3 nucleotides: TGTGCCAGCAGCTTAAAGGGGTCGTACGAGCAGTACTTC. Amino acid sequence: CASSLKGSYEQYF. The J gene is TRBJ2-7, the V gene TRBV7-2, with TRBD1 as a possible D gene (5 bases). The CDR3 is made up of 13 amino acids. Germline CDR1 and CDR2: SGHTA and FQGNSA. V shed 2 bases and J shed 4 bases, with 9 bases lying between them.

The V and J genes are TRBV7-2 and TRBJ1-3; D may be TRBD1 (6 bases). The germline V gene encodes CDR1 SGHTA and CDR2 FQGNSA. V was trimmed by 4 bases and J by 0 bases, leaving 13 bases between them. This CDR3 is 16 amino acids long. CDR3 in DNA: TGTGCCAGCAGCTCCTCAGGGGTAACCTCTGGAAACACCATATATTTT. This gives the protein CASSSSGVTSGNTIYF.

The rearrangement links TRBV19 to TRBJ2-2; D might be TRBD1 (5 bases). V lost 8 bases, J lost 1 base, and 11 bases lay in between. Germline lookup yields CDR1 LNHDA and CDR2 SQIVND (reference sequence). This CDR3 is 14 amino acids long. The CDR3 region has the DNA TGTGCCAGTGCCTGGGGCCGGAACACCGGGGAGCTGTTTTTT. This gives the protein CASAWGRNTGELFF.

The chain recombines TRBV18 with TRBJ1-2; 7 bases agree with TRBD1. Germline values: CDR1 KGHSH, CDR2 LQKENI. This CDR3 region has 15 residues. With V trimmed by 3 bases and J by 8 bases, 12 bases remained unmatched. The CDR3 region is CASSPTTTGEFGYTF. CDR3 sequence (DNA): TGTGCCAGCTCACCGACTACCACAGGGGAGTTCGGCTACACCTTC.

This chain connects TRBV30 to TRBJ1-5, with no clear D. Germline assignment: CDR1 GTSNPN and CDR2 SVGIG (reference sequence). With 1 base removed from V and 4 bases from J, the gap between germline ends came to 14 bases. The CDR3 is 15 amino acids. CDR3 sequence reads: CAWSADRGGNQPQHF. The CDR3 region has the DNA TGTGCCTGGAGTGCAGATCGGGGAGGGAATCAGCCCCAGCATTTT.